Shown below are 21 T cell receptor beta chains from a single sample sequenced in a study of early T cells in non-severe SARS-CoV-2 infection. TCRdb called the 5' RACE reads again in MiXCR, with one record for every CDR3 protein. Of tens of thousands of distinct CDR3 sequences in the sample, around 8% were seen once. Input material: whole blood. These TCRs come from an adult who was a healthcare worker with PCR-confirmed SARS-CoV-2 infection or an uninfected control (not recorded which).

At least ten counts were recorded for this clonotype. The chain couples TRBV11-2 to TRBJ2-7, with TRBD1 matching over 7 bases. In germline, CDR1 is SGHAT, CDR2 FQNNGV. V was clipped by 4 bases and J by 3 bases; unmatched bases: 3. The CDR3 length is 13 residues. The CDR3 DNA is TGTGCCAGCAGCTCGGGACAGCTCTACGAGCAGTACTTC. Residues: CASSSGQLYEQYF. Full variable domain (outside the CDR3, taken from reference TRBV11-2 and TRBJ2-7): EAGVAQSPRYKIIEKRQSVAFWCNPISGHATLYWYQQILGQGPKLLIQFQNNGVVDDSQLPKDRFSAERLKGVDSTLKIQPAKLEDSAVYLCASSSGQLYEQYFGPGTRLTVT.

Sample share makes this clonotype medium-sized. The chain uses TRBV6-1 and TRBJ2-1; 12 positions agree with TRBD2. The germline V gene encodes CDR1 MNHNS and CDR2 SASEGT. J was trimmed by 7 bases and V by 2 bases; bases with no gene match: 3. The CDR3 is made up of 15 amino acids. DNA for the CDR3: TGTGCCAGCAGTGAACTAGCGGGGGGGGTGAATGAGCAGTTCTTC. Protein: CASSELAGGVNEQFF.

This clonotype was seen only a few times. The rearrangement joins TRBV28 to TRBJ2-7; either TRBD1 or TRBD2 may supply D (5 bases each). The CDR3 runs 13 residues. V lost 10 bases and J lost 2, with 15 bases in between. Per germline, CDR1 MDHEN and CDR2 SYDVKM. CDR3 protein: CATRDGAAYEQYF. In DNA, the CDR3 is TGTGCCACCAGGGACGGAGCAGCCTACGAGCAGTACTTC.

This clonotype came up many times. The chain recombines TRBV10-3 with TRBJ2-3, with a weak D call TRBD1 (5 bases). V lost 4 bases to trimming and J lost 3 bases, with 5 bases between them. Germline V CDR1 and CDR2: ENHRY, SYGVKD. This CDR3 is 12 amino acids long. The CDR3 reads CAISAGTDTQYF. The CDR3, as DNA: TGTGCCATCAGTGCAGGGACAGATACGCAGTATTTT.

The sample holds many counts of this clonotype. In nucleotides, the CDR3 is TGTGCCAGCAGTTCTTTTCAGGGGATAAGTTCACCCCTCCACTTT. This translates into CASSSFQGISSPLHF. This chain connects TRBV6-6 to TRBJ1-6, with a tentative D call TRBD1 (6 bases). This CDR3 is built from 15 residues. Trimming pared 4 bases from V and 9 bases from J, leaving 16 bases between. Germline V gene data show CDR1 as MNHNY and CDR2 as SVGAGI (reference sequence).

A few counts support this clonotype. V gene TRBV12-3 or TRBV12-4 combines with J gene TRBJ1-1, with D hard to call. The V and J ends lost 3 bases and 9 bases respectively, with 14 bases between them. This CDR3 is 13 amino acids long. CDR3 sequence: CASSFWTESKAFF. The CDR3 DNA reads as TGTGCCAGCAGTTTCTGGACGGAGAGCAAAGCTTTCTTT.

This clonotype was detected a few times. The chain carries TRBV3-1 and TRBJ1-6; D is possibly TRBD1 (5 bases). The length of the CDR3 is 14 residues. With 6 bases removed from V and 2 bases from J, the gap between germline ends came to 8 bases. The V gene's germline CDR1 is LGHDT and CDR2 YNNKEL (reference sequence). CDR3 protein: CASRGEAYNSPLHF. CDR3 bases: TGTGCCAGCAGGGGGGAGGCCTATAATTCACCCCTCCACTTT.

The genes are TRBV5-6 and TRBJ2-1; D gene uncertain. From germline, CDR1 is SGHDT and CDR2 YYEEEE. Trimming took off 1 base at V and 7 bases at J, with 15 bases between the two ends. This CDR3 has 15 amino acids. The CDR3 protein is CASSLIGREMNEQFF. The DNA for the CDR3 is TGTGCCAGCAGCTTGATCGGTAGAGAAATGAATGAGCAGTTCTTC. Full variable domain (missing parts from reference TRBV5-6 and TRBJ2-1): DAGVTQSPTHLIKTRGQQVTLRCSPKSGHDTVSWYQQALGQGPQFIFQYYEEEERQRGNFPDRFSGHQFPNYSSELNVNALLLGDSALYLCASSLIGREMNEQFFGPGTRLTVL.

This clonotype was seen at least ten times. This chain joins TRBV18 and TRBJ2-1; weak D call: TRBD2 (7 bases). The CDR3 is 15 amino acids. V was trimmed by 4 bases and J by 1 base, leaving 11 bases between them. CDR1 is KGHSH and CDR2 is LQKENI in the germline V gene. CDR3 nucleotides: TGTGCCAGCTCACAGGGGGGGAGTTCCTACAATGAGCAGTTCTTC. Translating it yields CASSQGGSSYNEQFF.

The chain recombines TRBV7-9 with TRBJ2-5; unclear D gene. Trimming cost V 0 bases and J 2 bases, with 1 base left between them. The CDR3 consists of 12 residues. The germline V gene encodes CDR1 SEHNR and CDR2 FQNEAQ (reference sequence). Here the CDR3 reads CASSLAQETQYF. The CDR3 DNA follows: TGTGCCAGCAGCTTAGCGCAAGAGACCCAGTACTTC.

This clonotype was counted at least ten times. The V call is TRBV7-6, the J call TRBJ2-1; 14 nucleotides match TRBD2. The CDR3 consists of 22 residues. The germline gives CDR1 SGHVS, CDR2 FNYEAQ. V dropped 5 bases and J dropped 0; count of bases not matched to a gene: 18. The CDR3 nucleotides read TGTGCCAGCAGCCTCGAAGCGGCCGGGACTAGCGGGAGTGGGCGCTCCTACAATGAGCAGTTCTTC. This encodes CASSLEAAGTSGSGRSYNEQFF.

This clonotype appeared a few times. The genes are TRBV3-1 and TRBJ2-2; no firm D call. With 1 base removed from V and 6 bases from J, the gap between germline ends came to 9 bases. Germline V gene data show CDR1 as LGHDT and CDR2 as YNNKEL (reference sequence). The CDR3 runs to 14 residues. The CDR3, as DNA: TGTGCCAGCAGCCAAGGGACCCATGCCGGGGAGCTGTTTTTT. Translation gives CASSQGTHAGELFF. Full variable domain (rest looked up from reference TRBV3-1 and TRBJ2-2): DTAVSQTPKYLVTQMGNDKSIKCEQNLGHDTMYWYKQDSKKFLKIMFSYNNKELIINETVPNRFSPKSPDKAHLNLHINSLELGDSAVYFCASSQGTHAGELFFGEGSRLTVL.

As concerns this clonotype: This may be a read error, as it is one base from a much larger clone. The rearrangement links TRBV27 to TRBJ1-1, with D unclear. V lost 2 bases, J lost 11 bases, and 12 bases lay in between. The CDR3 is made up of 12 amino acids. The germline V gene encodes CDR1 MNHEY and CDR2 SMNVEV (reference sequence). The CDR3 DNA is TGTGCCAGCAGTTTACCCACGGGCGCGGCTTTCTTT. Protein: CASSLPTGAAFF.

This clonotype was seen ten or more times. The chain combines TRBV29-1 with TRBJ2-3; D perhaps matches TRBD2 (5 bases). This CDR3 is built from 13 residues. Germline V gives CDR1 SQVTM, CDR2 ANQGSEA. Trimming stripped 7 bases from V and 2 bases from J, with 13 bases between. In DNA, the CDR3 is TGCAGCGCCGAGACTACAAACACAGATACGCAGTATTTT. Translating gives CSAETTNTDTQYF.

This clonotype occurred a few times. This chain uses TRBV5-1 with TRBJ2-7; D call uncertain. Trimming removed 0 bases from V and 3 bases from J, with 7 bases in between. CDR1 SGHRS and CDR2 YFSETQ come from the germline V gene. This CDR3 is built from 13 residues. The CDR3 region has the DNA TGCGCCAGCAGCTTGGGGGATTTCTACGAGCAGTACTTC. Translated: CASSLGDFYEQYF.

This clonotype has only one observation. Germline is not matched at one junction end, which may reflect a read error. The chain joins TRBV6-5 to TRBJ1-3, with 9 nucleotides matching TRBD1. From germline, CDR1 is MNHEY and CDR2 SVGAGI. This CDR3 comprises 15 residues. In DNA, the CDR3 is TGTGCCAGCAGTTACTCGAGGGACAGGGCTAACACCATATATTTC. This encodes CASSYSRDRANTIYF.

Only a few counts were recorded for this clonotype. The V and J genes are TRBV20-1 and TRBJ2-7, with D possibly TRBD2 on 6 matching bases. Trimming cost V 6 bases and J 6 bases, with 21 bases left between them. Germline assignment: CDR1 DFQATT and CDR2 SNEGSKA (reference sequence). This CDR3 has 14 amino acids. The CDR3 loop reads CSARRDLSGLEQYF. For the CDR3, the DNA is TGCAGTGCCCGGAGGGATCTATCCGGCCTCGAGCAGTACTTC.

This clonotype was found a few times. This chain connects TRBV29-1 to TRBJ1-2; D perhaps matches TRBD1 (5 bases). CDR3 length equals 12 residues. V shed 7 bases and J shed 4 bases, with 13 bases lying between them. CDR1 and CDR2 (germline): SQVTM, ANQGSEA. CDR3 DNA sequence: TGCAGCGCCAAAGGGAGGGGCTATGGCTACACCTTC. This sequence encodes CSAKGRGYGYTF.

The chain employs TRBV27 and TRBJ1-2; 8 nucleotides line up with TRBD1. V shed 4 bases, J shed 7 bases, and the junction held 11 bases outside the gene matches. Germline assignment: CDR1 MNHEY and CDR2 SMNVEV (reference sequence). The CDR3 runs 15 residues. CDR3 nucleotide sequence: TGTGCCAGCAGTTCCCCCGTTCAGGGGGCTTTTGGCTACACCTTC. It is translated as CASSSPVQGAFGYTF.

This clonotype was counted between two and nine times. CDR3 sequence reads: CSARRTNEQFF. CDR3 DNA: TGCAGTGCTAGAAGGACGAATGAGCAGTTCTTC. The chain links TRBV20-1 to TRBJ2-1; D is undetermined. V was trimmed by 2 bases and J by 7 bases, leaving 6 bases between them. The CDR3 spans 11 residues. Germline CDR1 and CDR2: DFQATT and SNEGSKA (reference sequence).

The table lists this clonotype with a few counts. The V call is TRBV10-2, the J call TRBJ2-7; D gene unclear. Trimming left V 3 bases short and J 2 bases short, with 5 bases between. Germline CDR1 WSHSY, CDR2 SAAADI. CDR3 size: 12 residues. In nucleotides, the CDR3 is TGCGCCAGCAGTGATGTTCCCTACGAGCAGTACTTC. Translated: CASSDVPYEQYF.